The 10 T cell receptor beta chains presented below share a single source sample, sequenced in a study of shared clonotypes between healthy human individuals. This table comes from immunoSEQ multiplex PCR, and its TCRdb copy is limited to in-frame clones, with some not included. This table has about 380,000 clones, roughly 96% appearing once. The sample consisted of memory CD8+ T cells sorted from blood. Sample subset: CD45RO+ cells pooled with CCR7-negative TemRA cells. These receptor sequences come from a man aged 25 to 40 in good health.

This chain links TRBV10-1 with TRBJ2-5, with D hard to call. This CDR3 is built from 14 residues. Per germline, CDR1 WNHNN and CDR2 SYGVQD (reference sequence). Trimming left V 0 bases short and J 7 bases short, with 12 bases between. In DNA form, the CDR3 reads TGCGCCAGCAGTGAGTCGGCCGGATCTGGGACCCAGTACTTC. Residues: CASSESAGSGTQYF.

This clone has a single count. CDR3 protein: CASSLRVGVPSLPGANVLTF. The CDR3 DNA is TGCGCCAGCAGCTTAAGGGTAGGCGTCCCGAGTTTGCCGGGGGCCAACGTCCTGACTTTC. The chain links TRBV5-1 to TRBJ2-6; no firm D call. The V and J ends lost 2 bases and 4 bases respectively, with 25 bases between them. The CDR3 totals 20 residues. The germline V gene has CDR1 SGHRS and CDR2 YFSETQ.

The chain couples TRBV5-1 to TRBJ1-3, with D possibly matching TRBD1 (6 bases). The CDR3 sequence is 16 residues long. The germline V gene has CDR1 SGHRS and CDR2 YFSETQ. V dropped 2 bases and J dropped 0 bases, with 12 bases sitting between them. CDR3 nucleotides: TGCGCCAGCAGCTTATACGACAGGACCTCTGGAAACACCATATATTTT. This encodes CASSLYDRTSGNTIYF.

The rearrangement links TRBV9 to TRBJ2-5, with 7 bases lining up with TRBD2. The length of the CDR3 is 15 residues. CDR1 is SGDLS and CDR2 is YYNGEE in the germline V gene. Trimming took 2 bases from V and 4 from J; bases not matched to a gene: 8. The CDR3 loop is CASSVGDPGGETQYF. DNA for the CDR3: TGTGCCAGCAGCGTGGGGGACCCGGGGGGAGAGACCCAGTACTTC.

The genes are TRBV6-1 and TRBJ1-3; a weak D match, TRBD1 (6 bases). Trimming left V 7 bases short and J 4 bases short, with 17 bases between. The length of the CDR3 is 15 residues. Germline CDR1 is MNHNS and CDR2 is SASEGT. Here the CDR3 reads CASNKLQGGGNTIYF. DNA of the CDR3: TGTGCCAGCAACAAACTACAGGGAGGAGGAAACACCATATATTTT.

The chain joins TRBV7-2 to TRBJ2-7, with D perhaps TRBD1 (6 bases). The CDR3 spans 15 residues. The V gene lost 5 bases and the J gene lost 3 bases, with 17 bases spanning the gap. Looked up from germline, CDR1 is SGHTA and CDR2 is FQGNSA. CDR3 nucleotide sequence: TGTGCCAGCAGCAACAGGGTCCCTGCCGTCTACGAGCAGTACTTC. It encodes CASSNRVPAVYEQYF.

The rearrangement joins TRBV18 to TRBJ2-1, with 12 bases matching TRBD2. Per the germline V gene, CDR1 is KGHSH and CDR2 is LQKENI. The junction had 5 bases not matched to a gene; V was cut back by 5 bases and J by 6 bases. The CDR3 is 15 amino acids. CDR3: CASSSLAGGPNEQFF. The DNA of the CDR3 is TGTGCCAGCTCATCCCTAGCGGGAGGGCCCAATGAGCAGTTCTTC.

The chain couples TRBV5-5 to TRBJ1-2; D unresolved. Looked up from germline, CDR1 is SGHKS and CDR2 is YYEKEE (reference sequence). This CDR3 region has 12 residues. Trimming took off 2 bases at V and 7 bases at J, with 9 bases between the two ends. The CDR3 protein is CASSFNLGGYTF. CDR3 sequence (DNA): TGTGCCAGCAGCTTTAATTTGGGTGGCTACACCTTC.

This sequence joins TRBV7-2 and TRBJ2-3; TRBD2 matches 10 bases. The germline CDR1 and CDR2 sequences are SGHTA and FQGNSA. The V gene end was trimmed by 0 bases and the J gene end by 5 bases; junction bases not matched to a gene: 2. The CDR3 has 15 residues. In DNA form, the CDR3 reads TGTGCCAGCAGCTTAGCGCTAGCGGGAGTAGATACGCAGTATTTT. Translating gives CASSLALAGVDTQYF.

In its sample, this clone was seen once. This CDR3 is CASSLDPVLSGNTIYF. The CDR3 bases are TGTGCCAGCAGCTTAGATCCGGTCCTCTCTGGAAACACCATATATTTT. The chain joins TRBV11-2 to TRBJ1-3; D is unresolved. Germline CDR1 reads SGHAT; CDR2 reads FQNNGV. The CDR3 is made up of 16 amino acids. V shed 0 bases and J shed 0 bases, with 9 bases lying between them.